Detailed here is one TCR beta chain. Its antigen remains unknown. Germline V gene lookup returns CDR1 SGHRS and CDR2 YFSETQ. V was pared by 4 bases and J by 0 bases, with 11 bases between. The CDR3 is made up of 16 amino acids. These data come from a study of Tregs in tolerant kidney transplant recipients. The method was immunoSEQ multiplex PCR; TCRdb's version includes in-frame clones alone and lacks a portion of them. This table has some 250,000 clones, about four fifths appearing once. Study-wide results and limits: Biological reproducibility was not directly addressed, but technical replication error appeared minimal.

Source material: CD4+ T cells from blood. The receptor comes from a human donor in good health. The chain joins TRBV5-1 to TRBJ1-6, with a possible D match to TRBD1 (5 bases). CDR3 in amino acids: CASSETQGSYNSPLHF. Here the CDR3 DNA reads TGCGCCAGCAGCGAAACCCAGGGCTCCTATAATTCACCCCTCCACTTT.